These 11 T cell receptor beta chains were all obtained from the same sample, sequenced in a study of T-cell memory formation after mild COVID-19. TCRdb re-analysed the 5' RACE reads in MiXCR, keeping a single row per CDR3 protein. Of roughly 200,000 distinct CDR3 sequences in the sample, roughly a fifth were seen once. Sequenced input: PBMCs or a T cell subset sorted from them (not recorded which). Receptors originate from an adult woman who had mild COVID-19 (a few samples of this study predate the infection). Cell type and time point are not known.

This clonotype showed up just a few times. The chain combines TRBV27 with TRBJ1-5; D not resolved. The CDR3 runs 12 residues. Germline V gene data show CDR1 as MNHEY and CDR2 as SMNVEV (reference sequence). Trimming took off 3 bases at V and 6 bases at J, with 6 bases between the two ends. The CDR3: CASSLTGQPQHF. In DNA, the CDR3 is TGTGCCAGCAGTTTGACCGGTCAGCCCCAGCATTTT.

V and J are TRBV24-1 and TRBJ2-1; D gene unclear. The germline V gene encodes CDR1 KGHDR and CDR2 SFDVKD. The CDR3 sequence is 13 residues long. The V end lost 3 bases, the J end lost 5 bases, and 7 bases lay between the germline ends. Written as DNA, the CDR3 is TGTGCCACCAGTGATCTGGTGAACAATGAGCAGTTCTTC. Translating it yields CATSDLVNNEQFF.

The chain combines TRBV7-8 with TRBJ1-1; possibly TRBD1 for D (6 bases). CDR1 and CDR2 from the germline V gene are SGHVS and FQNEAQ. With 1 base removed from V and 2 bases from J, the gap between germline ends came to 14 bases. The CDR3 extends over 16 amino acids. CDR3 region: CASSLVRDTLNTEAFF. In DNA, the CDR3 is TGTGCCAGCAGCTTAGTCCGGGACACCCTAAACACTGAAGCTTTCTTT.

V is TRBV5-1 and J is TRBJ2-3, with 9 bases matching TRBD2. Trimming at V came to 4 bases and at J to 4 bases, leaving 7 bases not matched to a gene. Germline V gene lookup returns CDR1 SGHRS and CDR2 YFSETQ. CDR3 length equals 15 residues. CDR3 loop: CASSQETSGSDTQYF. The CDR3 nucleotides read TGCGCCAGCAGCCAGGAGACTAGCGGATCAGATACGCAGTATTTT.

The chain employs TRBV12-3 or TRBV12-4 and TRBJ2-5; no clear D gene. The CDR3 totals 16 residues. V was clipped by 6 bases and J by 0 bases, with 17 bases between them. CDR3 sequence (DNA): TGTGCCAGCAGCCCTACCCGGACGGAGTACCAAGAGACCCAGTACTTC. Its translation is CASSPTRTEYQETQYF.

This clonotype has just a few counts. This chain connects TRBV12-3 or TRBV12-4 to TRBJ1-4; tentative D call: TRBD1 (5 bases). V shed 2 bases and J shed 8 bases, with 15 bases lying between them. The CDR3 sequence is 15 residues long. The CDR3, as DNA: TGTGCCAGCAGTTTATACGCAGGGCGGATCGAAAAACTGTTTTTT. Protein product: CASSLYAGRIEKLFF.

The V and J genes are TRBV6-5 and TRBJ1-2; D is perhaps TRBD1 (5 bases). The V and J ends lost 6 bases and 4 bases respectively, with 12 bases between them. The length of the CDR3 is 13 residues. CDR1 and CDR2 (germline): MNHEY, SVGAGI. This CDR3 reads CASRLRDGYGYTF. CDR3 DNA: TGTGCCAGCAGGCTCCGGGACGGCTATGGCTACACCTTC.

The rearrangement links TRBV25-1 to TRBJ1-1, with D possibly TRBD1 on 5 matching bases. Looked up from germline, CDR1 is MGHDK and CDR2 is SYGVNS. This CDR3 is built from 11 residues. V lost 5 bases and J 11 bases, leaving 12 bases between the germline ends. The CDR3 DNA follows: TGTGCCAGCAGTTGGGGGACCGGCGCTTTCTTT. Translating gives CASSWGTGAFF. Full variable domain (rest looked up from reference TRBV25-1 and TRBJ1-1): EADIYQTPRYLVIGTGKKITLECSQTMGHDKMYWYQQDPGMELHLIHYSYGVNSTEKGDLSSESTVSRIRTEHFPLTLESARPSHTSQYLCASSWGTGAFFGQGTRLTVV.

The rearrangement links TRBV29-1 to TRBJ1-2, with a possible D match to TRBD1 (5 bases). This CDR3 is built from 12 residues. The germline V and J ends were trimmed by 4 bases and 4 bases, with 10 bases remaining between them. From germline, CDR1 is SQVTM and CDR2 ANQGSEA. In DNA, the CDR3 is TGCAGCGTTGTATCTGGGGGCTATGGCTACACCTTC. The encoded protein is CSVVSGGYGYTF.

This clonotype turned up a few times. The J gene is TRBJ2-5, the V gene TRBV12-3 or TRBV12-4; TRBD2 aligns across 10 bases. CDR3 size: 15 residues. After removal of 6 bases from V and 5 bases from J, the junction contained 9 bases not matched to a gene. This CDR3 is CASRVAGGLEETQYF. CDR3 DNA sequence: TGTGCCAGCAGAGTAGCGGGGGGATTGGAGGAGACCCAGTACTTC.

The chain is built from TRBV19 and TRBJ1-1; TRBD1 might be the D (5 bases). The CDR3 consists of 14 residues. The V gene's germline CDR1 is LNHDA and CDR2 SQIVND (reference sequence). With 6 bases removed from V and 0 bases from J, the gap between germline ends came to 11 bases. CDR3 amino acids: CASSQTAMNTEAFF. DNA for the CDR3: TGTGCCAGTAGCCAGACAGCCATGAACACTGAAGCTTTCTTT.